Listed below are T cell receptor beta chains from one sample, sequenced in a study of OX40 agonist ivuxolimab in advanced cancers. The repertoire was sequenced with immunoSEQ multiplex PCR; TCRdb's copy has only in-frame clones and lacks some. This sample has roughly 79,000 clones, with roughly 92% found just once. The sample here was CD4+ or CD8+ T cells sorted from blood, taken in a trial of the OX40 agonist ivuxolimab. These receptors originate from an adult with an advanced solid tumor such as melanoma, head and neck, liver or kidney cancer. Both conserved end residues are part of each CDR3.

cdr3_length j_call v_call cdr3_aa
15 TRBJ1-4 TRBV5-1 CASSLIGTGHEKLFF
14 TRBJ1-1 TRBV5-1 CASSLQSRGTEAFF
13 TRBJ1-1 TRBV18 CASSIGARTEAFF
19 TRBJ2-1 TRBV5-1 CASSLASGATTASYNEQFF
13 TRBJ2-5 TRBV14 CASSHPWGETQYF
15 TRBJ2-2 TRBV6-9 CASSYRTARGGELFF
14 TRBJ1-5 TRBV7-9 CASSLAGGDQPQHF
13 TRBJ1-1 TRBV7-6 CASSSPSGTEAFF
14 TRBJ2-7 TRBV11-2 CASSSGQGGYEQYF
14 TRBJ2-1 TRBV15 CATSRVRGREDQFF
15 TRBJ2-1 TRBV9 CASSVGSSSYNEQFF
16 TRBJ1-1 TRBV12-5 CASGLGPTGMNTEAFF
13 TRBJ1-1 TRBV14 CASSQVMNTEAFF
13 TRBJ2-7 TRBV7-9 CASSLSNFYEQYF
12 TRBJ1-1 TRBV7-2 CASSLTGYMAFF
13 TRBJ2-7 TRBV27 CASSLNRLYEQYF
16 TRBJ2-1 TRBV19 CASSGLAGPSYNEQFF
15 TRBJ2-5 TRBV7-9 CASSLGASRLGTQYF
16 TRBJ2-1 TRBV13 CASSSGLAGAYNEQFF
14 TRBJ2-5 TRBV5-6 CASSLVAEQETQYF
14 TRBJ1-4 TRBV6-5 CASSYSEGYEKLFF
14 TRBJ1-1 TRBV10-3 CAISEGIQDTEAFF
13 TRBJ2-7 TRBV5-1 CASSLAPSSEQYF
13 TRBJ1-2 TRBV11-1 CASSLVGGYGYTF
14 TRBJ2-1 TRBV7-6 CASSLVSGGNEQFF
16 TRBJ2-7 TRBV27 CASSLLAETYSYEQYF
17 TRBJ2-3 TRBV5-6 CASSSETSGGYTDTQYF
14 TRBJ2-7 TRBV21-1 CASSKVTVTYEQYF
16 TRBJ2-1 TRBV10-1 CASSELPGGAYNEQFF
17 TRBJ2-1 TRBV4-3 CASSQDPAGTPYNEQFF
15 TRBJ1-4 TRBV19 CASSIGGSTNEKLFF
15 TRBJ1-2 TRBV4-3 CASSQFSGANYGYTF
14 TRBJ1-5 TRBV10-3 CAARVYRGNQPQHF
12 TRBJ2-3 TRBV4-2 CASSGGTDTQYF
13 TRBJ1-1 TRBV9 CASSPQDRTGAFF
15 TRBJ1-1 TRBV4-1 CASSQDWGPNTEAFF
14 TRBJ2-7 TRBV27 CASSYLGGDYEQYF
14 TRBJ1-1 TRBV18 CASSPLGPRMEAFF
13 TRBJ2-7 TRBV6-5 CASTGGGSYEQYF
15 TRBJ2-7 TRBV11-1 CASSFGTSGTYEQYF
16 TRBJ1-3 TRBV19 CASSGRTRIMENTIYF
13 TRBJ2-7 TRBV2 CASRGGQSYEQYF
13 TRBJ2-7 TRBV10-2 CASSVGESYEQYF